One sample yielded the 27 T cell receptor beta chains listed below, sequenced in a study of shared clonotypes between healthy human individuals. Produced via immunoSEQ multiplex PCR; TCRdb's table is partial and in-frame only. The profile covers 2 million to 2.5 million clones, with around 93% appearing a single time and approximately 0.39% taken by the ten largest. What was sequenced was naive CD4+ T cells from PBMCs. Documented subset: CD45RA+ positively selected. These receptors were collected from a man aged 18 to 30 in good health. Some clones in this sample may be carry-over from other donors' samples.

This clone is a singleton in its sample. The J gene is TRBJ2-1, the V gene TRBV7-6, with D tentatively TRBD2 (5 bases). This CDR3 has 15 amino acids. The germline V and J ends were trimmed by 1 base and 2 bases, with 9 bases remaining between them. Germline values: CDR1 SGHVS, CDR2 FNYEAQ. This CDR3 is CASSLGGRTYNEQFF. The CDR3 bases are TGTGCCAGCAGCTTAGGAGGGCGGACCTACAATGAGCAGTTCTTC.

The CDR3, as DNA: TGCGCCAGCAGCTTGTGGAGGGGCAATGAGCAGTTCTTC. It specifies CASSLWRGNEQFF. The rearrangement uses TRBV5-1 and TRBJ2-1; D is perhaps TRBD2 (6 bases). V lost 1 base and J lost 6, with 8 bases in between. The CDR3 covers 13 residues. Per germline, CDR1 SGHRS and CDR2 YFSETQ.

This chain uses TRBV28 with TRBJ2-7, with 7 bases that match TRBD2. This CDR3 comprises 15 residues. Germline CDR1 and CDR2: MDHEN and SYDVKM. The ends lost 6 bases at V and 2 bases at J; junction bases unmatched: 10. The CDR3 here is CASSHGGGSPYEQYF. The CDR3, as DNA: TGTGCCAGCAGCCATGGGGGGGGGAGCCCCTACGAGCAGTACTTC.

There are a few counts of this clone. The CDR3 loop reads CASSRGQGWEKLFF. The DNA of the CDR3 is TGTGCCAGCAGCAGGGGACAGGGATGGGAAAAACTGTTTTTT. The rearrangement uses TRBV28 and TRBJ1-4, with 9 bases identical to TRBD1. V was pared by 6 bases and J by 8 bases, with 7 bases of the junction left unmatched. The CDR3 extends over 14 amino acids. Germline V gene lookup returns CDR1 MDHEN and CDR2 SYDVKM.

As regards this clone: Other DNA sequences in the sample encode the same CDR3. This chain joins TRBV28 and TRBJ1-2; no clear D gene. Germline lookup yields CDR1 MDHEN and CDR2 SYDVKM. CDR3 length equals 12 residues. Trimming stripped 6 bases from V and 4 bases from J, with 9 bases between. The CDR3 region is CASSLQAYGYTF. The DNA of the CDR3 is TGTGCCAGCAGCTTGCAGGCCTATGGCTACACCTTC.

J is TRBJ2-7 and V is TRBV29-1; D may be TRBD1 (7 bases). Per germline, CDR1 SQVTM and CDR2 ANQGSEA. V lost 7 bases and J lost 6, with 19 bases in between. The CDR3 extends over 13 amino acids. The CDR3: CSGWGDSSGEQYF. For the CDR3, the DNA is TGCAGCGGTTGGGGGGACAGCTCAGGCGAGCAGTACTTC.

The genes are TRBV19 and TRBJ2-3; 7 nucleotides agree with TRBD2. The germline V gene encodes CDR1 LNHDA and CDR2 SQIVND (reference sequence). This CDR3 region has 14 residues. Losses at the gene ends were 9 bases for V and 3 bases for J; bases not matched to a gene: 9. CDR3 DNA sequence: TGTGCCAGCAAACAAGGCGGGAGTACAGATACGCAGTATTTT. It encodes CASKQGGSTDTQYF.

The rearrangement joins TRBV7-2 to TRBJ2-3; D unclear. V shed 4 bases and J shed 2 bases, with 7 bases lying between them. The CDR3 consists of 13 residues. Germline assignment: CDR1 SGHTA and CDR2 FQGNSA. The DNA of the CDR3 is TGTGCCAGCAGCTCCGCCCCCACAGATACGCAGTATTTT. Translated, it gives CASSSAPTDTQYF.

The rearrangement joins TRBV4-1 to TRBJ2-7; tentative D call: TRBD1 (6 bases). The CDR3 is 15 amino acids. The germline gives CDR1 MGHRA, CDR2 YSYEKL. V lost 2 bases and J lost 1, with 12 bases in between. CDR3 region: CASSQTRTASYEQYF. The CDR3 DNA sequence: TGCGCCAGCAGCCAAACCCGGACAGCTTCCTACGAGCAGTACTTC.

DNA of the CDR3: TGTGCCAGTAGCTTGGGAGTCCTAGCGGGAGGCCAAGAGACCCAGTACTTC. This codes for CASSLGVLAGGQETQYF. The V call is TRBV19, the J call TRBJ2-5, with 11 bases identical to TRBD2. Losses at the gene ends were 6 bases for V and 1 base for J; bases not matched to a gene: 10. This CDR3 contains 17 residues. CDR1 is LNHDA and CDR2 is SQIVND in the germline V gene (reference sequence).

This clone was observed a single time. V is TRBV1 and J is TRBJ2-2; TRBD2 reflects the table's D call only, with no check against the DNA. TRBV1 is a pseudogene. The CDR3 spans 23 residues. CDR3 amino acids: CTSTGLMNLGLVMWLRGTGELFF. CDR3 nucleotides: TGCACCAGCACCGGTTTAATGAACTTGGGACTAGTTATGTGGTTGCGCGGCACCGGGGAGCTGTTTTTT.

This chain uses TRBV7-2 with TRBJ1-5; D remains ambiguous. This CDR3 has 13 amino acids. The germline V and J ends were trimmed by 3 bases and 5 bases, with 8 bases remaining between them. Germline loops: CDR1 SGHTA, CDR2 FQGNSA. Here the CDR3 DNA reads TGTGCCAGCAGCTTGTCGGGATATCAGCCCCAGCATTTT. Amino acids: CASSLSGYQPQHF.

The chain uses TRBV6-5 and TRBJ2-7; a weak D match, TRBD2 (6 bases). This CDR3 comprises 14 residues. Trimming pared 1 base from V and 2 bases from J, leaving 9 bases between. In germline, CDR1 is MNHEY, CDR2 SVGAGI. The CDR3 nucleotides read TGTGCCAGCAGTTACTGGCGGGGACCCTACGAGCAGTACTTC. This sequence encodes CASSYWRGPYEQYF.

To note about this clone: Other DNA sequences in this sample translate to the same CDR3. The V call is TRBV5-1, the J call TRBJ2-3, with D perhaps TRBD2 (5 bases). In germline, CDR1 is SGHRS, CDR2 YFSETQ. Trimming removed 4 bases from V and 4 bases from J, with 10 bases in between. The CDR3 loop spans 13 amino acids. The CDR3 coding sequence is TGCGCCAGCAGCCTCGCGGGCCCAGATACGCAGTATTTT. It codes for CASSLAGPDTQYF. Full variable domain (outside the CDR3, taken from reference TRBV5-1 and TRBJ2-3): KAGVTQTPRYLIKTRGQQVTLSCSPISGHRSVSWYQQTPGQGLQFLFEYFSETQRNKGNFPGRFSGRQFSNSRSEMNVSTLELGDSALYLCASSLAGPDTQYFGPGTRLTVL.

The CDR3 DNA reads as TGTGCCAGCAGAGACCCTACCCCGGGCATCACAGATACGCAGTATTTT. Amino acid sequence: CASRDPTPGITDTQYF. The chain carries TRBV2 and TRBJ2-3; D gene unclear. Trimming removed 6 bases at V and 2 bases at J, with 18 bases between. Germline assignment: CDR1 SNHLY and CDR2 FYNNEI. CDR3 length: 16 residues.

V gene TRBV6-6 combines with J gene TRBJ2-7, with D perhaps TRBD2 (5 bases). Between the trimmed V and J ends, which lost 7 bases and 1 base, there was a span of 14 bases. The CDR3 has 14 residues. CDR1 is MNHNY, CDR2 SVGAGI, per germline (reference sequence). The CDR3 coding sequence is TGTGCCAGCACGACGGCGGGTCCGTCCTACGAGCAGTACTTC. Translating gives CASTTAGPSYEQYF.

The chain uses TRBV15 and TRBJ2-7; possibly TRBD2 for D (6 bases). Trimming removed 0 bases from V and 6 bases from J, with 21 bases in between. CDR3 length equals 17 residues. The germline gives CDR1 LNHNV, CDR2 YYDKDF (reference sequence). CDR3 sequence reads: CATSRDFMGLSTVEQYF. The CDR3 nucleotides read TGTGCCACCAGCAGAGATTTTATGGGACTTTCGACTGTCGAGCAGTACTTC.

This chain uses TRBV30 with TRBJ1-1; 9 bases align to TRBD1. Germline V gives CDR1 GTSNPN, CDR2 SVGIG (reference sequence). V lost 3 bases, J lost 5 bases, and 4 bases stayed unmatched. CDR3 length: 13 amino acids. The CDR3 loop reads CAWRGQGRTEAFF. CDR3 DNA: TGTGCCTGGAGGGGACAGGGTCGAACTGAAGCTTTCTTT.

This chain's CDR3 is CASTQRGLGTEAFF. The CDR3, as DNA: TGTGCCAGTACCCAGCGGGGTTTGGGCACTGAAGCTTTCTTT. V is TRBV19 and J is TRBJ1-1; no reliable D call. CDR1 and CDR2 from the germline V gene are LNHDA and SQIVND (reference sequence). The V end lost 7 bases, the J end lost 4 bases, and 16 bases lay between the germline ends. This CDR3 is 14 amino acids long.

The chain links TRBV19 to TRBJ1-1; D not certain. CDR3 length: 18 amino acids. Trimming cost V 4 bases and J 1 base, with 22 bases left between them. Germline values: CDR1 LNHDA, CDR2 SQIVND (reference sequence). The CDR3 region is CASSTQGRTVLGNTEAFF. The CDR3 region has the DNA TGTGCCAGTAGTACCCAAGGACGGACGGTCCTTGGGAACACTGAAGCTTTCTTT.

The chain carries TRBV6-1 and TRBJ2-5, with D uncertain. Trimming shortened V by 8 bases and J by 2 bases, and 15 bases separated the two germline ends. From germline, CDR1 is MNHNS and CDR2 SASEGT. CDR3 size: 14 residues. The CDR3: CASHLNARQETQYF. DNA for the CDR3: TGTGCCAGCCATCTAAACGCCCGACAAGAGACCCAGTACTTC.

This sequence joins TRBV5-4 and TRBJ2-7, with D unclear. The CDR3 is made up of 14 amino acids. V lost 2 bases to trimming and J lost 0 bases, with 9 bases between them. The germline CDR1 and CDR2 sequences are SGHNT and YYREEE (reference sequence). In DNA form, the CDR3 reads TGTGCCAGCAGCTTTAAAGGGCCCTCCTACGAGCAGTACTTC. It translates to CASSFKGPSYEQYF.

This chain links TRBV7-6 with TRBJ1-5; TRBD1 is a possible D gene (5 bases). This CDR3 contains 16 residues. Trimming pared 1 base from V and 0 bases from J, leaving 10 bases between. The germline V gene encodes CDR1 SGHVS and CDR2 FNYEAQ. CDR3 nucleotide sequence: TGTGCCAGCAGCTTAGGGGGACCGTATAGCAATCAGCCCCAGCATTTT. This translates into CASSLGGPYSNQPQHF. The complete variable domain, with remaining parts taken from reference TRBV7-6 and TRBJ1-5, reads GAGVSQSPRYKVTKRGQDVALRCDPISGHVSLYWYRQALGQGPEFLTYFNYEAQQDKSGLPNDRFSAERPEGSISTLTIQRTEQRDSAMYRCASSLGGPYSNQPQHFGDGTRLSIL.

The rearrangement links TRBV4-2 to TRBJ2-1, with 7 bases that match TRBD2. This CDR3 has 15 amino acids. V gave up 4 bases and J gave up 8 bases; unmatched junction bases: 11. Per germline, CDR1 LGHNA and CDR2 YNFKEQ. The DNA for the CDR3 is TGTGCCAGCAGCCGGGCGGGAGTTCGTGCCGATGAGCAGTTCTTC. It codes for CASSRAGVRADEQFF.

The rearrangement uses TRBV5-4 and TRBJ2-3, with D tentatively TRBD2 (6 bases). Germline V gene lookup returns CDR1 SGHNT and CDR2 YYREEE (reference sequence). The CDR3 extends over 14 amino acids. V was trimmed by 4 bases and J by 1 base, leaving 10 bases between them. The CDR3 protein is CASSQREGTDTQYF. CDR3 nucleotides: TGTGCCAGCAGCCAGAGGGAGGGCACAGATACGCAGTATTTT.

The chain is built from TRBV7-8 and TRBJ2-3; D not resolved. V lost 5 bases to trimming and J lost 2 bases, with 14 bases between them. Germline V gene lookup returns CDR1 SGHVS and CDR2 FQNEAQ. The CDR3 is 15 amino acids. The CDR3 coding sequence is TGTGCCAGCAGCCCGAGTGGAGAACTCACAGATACGCAGTATTTT. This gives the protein CASSPSGELTDTQYF.

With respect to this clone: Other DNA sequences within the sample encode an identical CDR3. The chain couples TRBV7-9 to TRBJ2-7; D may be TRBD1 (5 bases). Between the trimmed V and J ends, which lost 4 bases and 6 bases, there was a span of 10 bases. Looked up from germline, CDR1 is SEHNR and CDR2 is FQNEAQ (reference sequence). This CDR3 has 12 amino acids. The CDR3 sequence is CASSWDRGEQYF. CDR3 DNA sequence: TGTGCCAGCAGCTGGGATAGGGGCGAGCAGTACTTC.